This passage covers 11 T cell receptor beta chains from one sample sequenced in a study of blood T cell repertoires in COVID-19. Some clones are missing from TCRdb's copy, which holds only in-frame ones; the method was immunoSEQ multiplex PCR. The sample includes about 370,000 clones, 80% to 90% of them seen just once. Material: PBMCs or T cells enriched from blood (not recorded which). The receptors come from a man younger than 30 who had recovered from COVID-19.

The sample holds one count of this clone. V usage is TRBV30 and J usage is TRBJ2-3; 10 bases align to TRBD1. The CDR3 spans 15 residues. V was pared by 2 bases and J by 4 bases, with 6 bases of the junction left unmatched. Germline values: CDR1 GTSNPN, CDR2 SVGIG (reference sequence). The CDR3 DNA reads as TGTGCCTGGAGTTGGGGACAGGGGAAATCAGATACGCAGTATTTT. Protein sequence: CAWSWGQGKSDTQYF.

The CDR3 protein is CASSISSSPYNEQFF. CDR3 sequence (DNA): TGTGCCAGTAGTATCTCTAGCAGCCCCTACAATGAGCAGTTCTTC. The chain couples TRBV19 to TRBJ2-1, with D maybe TRBD2 (5 bases). Trimming took off 3 bases at V and 2 bases at J, with 11 bases between the two ends. The CDR3 totals 15 residues. Germline V gene lookup returns CDR1 LNHDA and CDR2 SQIVND (reference sequence).

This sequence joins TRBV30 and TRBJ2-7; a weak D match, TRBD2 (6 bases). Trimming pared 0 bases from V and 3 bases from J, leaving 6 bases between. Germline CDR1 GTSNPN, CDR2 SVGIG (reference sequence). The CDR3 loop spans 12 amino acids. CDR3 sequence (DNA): TGTGCCTGGAGTGTCGGGGGCTACGAGCAGTACTTC. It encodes CAWSVGGYEQYF.

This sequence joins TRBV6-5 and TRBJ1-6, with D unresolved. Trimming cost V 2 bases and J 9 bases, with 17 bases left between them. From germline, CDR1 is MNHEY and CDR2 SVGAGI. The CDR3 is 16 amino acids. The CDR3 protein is CASSYRIGGGASPLHF. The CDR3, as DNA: TGTGCCAGCAGTTACCGTATCGGTGGAGGAGCTTCACCCCTCCACTTT.

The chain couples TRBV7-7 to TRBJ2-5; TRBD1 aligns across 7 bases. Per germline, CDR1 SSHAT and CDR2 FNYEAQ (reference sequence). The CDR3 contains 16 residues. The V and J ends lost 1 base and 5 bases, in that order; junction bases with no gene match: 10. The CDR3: CASSLVGAGGRETQYF. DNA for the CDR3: TGTGCCAGCAGCTTAGTTGGGGCAGGGGGACGGGAGACCCAGTACTTC.

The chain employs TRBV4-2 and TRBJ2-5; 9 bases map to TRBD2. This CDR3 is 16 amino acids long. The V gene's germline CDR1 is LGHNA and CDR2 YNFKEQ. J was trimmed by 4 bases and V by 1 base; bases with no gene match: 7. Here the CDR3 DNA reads TGTGCCAGCAGCCAAGGGTGGGAAGCGGGAGGAGAGACCCAGTACTTC. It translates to CASSQGWEAGGETQYF.

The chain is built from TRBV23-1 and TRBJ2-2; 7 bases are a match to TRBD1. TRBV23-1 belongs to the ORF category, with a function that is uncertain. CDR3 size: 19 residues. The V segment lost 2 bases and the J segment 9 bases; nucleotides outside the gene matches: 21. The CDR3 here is CASSQTSKLRHRGQRELFF. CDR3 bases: TGCGCCAGCAGTCAAACGTCCAAATTAAGACACAGGGGTCAGCGGGAGCTGTTTTTT.

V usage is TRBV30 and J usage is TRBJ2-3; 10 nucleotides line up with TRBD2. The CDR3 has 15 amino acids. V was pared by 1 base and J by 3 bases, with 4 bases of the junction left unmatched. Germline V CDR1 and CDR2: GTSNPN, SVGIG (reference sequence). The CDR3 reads CAWSGSGRATDTQYF. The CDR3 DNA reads TGTGCCTGGAGTGGGAGCGGGAGGGCAACAGATACGCAGTATTTT.

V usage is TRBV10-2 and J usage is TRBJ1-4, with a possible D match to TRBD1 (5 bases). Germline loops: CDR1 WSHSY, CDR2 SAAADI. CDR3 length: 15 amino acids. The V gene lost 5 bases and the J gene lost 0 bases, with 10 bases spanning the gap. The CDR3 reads CASSLTGATNEKLFF. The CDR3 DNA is TGCGCCAGCAGTCTCACAGGAGCAACTAATGAAAAACTGTTTTTT.

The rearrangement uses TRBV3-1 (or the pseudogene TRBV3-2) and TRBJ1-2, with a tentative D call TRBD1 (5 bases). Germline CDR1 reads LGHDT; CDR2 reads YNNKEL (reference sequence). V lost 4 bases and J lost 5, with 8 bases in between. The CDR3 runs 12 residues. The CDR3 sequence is CASSPTGYGYTF. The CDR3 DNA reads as TGTGCCAGCAGCCCCACAGGTTATGGCTACACCTTC.

Here the CDR3 DNA reads TGTGCCAGCAGACCAAACCGGGACAGCAATTCACCCCTCCACTTT. This encodes CASRPNRDSNSPLHF. This chain connects TRBV6-5 to TRBJ1-6, with 7 bases identical to TRBD1. The junction had 9 bases not matched to a gene; V was cut back by 6 bases and J by 7 bases. Germline V CDR1 and CDR2: MNHEY, SVGAGI. The CDR3 runs to 15 residues.